Listed below are T cell receptor beta chains from one sample, sequenced in a study of regulatory T cells in long-lasting Graves disease. TCRdb re-analysed the multiplex PCR reads in MiXCR, keeping a single row per CDR3 protein. The sample has around 330,000 distinct CDR3 sequences; 15% to 20% are singletons. The source material was peripheral blood mononuclear cells (PBMCs), sampled at new diagnosis, from a patient treated with antithyroid drugs. The receptors were gathered from a female donor with Graves disease. The CDR3 runs from the conserved cysteine through the conserved F or W. Each record gives: CDR3 protein, CDR3 DNA, D gene, clone size, J gene, V gene. D genes are given only for firm matches. Clone size appears in some rows only: once, few, many, or a class for an expanded clone.

CDR3aa: CASSLRQGNQPQHF; CDR3nt: TGTGCCAGCAGTTTGAGACAGGGGAATCAGCCCCAGCATTTT; d_gene: TRBD1; abundance: many; j_gene: TRBJ1-5; v_gene: TRBV12-3/TRBV12-4
CDR3aa: CASSLLAERPMETQYF; CDR3nt: TGTGCCAGCAGTTTATTAGCAGAGCGACCGATGGAGACCCAGTACTTC; d_gene: .; abundance: many; j_gene: TRBJ2-5; v_gene: TRBV28
CDR3aa: CATSRDRGRAGANVLTF; CDR3nt: TGTGCCACCAGCAGAGATAGGGGCCGGGCTGGGGCCAACGTCCTGACTTTC; d_gene: .; abundance: .; j_gene: TRBJ2-6; v_gene: TRBV15
CDR3aa: CASSPGAGRNTEAFF; CDR3nt: TGTGCCAGCAGCCCGGGGGCCGGGAGGAACACTGAAGCTTTCTTT; d_gene: .; abundance: many; j_gene: TRBJ1-1; v_gene: TRBV7-9
CDR3aa: CAISESPRAMNTEAFF; CDR3nt: TGTGCCATCAGTGAGTCCCCCCGGGCCATGAACACTGAAGCTTTCTTT; d_gene: .; abundance: many; j_gene: TRBJ1-1; v_gene: TRBV10-3
CDR3aa: CASSEGRDGGYTF; CDR3nt: TGTGCCAGCAGTGAAGGTCGAGATGGTGGCTACACCTTC; d_gene: .; abundance: many; j_gene: TRBJ1-2; v_gene: TRBV2
CDR3aa: CASSPTRAGDYEQYF; CDR3nt: TGCGCCAGCAGCCCGACCCGGGCAGGAGACTACGAGCAGTACTTC; d_gene: .; abundance: .; j_gene: TRBJ2-7; v_gene: TRBV4-1
CDR3aa: CASSLQGGHSYEQYF; CDR3nt: TGCGCCAGCAGCCTCCAGGGAGGGCACTCCTACGAGCAGTACTTC; d_gene: TRBD2; abundance: many; j_gene: TRBJ2-7; v_gene: TRBV5-1
CDR3aa: CASSFTTGPYEQYF; CDR3nt: TGTGCCAGCAGTTTCACGACAGGGCCCTACGAGCAGTACTTC; d_gene: TRBD1; abundance: .; j_gene: TRBJ2-7; v_gene: TRBV28
CDR3aa: CASSDSNSYEQYF; CDR3nt: TGTGCCAGCAGCGATTCAAACAGCTACGAGCAGTACTTC; d_gene: .; abundance: .; j_gene: TRBJ2-7; v_gene: TRBV5-8
CDR3aa: CASTGLAWTYEQYF; CDR3nt: TGCGCCAGCACGGGGCTAGCGTGGACCTACGAGCAGTACTTC; d_gene: .; abundance: many; j_gene: TRBJ2-7; v_gene: TRBV10-1
CDR3aa: CASSRQAYNSPLHF; CDR3nt: TGTGCCAGCAGTCGACAGGCCTATAATTCACCCCTCCACTTT; d_gene: .; abundance: .; j_gene: TRBJ1-6; v_gene: TRBV2
CDR3aa: CASSLPRGTGSPLHF; CDR3nt: TGTGCCAGCAGCTTACCACGGGGGACGGGCTCACCCCTCCACTTT; d_gene: .; abundance: few; j_gene: TRBJ1-6; v_gene: TRBV7-9
CDR3aa: CAWSGMGSYEQYF; CDR3nt: TGTGCCTGGAGTGGTATGGGAAGCTACGAGCAGTACTTC; d_gene: .; abundance: few; j_gene: TRBJ2-7; v_gene: TRBV30
CDR3aa: CASSWGDEQFF; CDR3nt: TGTGCCAGTAGTTGGGGGGATGAGCAGTTCTTC; d_gene: .; abundance: many; j_gene: TRBJ2-1; v_gene: TRBV19
CDR3aa: CASSPGWVAGYLSYEQYF; CDR3nt: TGTGCCAGCAGCCCTGGGTGGGTAGCGGGATATCTATCCTACGAGCAGTACTTC; d_gene: TRBD2; abundance: few; j_gene: TRBJ2-7; v_gene: TRBV12-3/TRBV12-4
CDR3aa: CASSSSGTGYPPLHF; CDR3nt: TGTGCCAGTAGTTCCTCCGGGACAGGGTATCCACCCCTCCACTTT; d_gene: TRBD1; abundance: many; j_gene: TRBJ1-6; v_gene: TRBV19
CDR3aa: CAWSVALAGGDEQFF; CDR3nt: TGTGCCTGGAGTGTAGCGCTAGCGGGAGGGGATGAGCAGTTCTTC; d_gene: TRBD2; abundance: many; j_gene: TRBJ2-1; v_gene: TRBV30
CDR3aa: CASSLAFRGQGETQYF; CDR3nt: TGCGCCAGCAGCTTGGCCTTCAGGGGGCAGGGGGAGACCCAGTACTTC; d_gene: TRBD1; abundance: few; j_gene: TRBJ2-5; v_gene: TRBV5-1
CDR3aa: CASSLLGTGSNKRRFF; CDR3nt: TGTGCCAGCAGCCTCCTAGGGACAGGATCTAACAAACGGCGGTTCTTC; d_gene: TRBD1; abundance: .; j_gene: TRBJ2-1; v_gene: TRBV5-8
CDR3aa: CASSRRGVASYEQYF; CDR3nt: TGTGCCAGCAGCCGCAGAGGGGTGGCCTCCTACGAGCAGTACTTC; d_gene: .; abundance: many; j_gene: TRBJ2-7; v_gene: TRBV7-2
CDR3aa: CASSLETGSYGYTF; CDR3nt: TGTGCCAGCAGCTTAGAGACAGGGAGCTATGGCTACACCTTC; d_gene: TRBD1; abundance: .; j_gene: TRBJ1-2; v_gene: TRBV7-8
CDR3aa: CASSLVGGNGYTF; CDR3nt: TGCGCCAGCAGCTTGGTAGGGGGAAACGGCTACACCTTC; d_gene: .; abundance: many; j_gene: TRBJ1-2; v_gene: TRBV5-1
CDR3aa: CASTRNQETQYF; CDR3nt: TGTGCCAGCACACGGAACCAAGAGACCCAGTACTTC; d_gene: .; abundance: many; j_gene: TRBJ2-5; v_gene: TRBV25-1
CDR3aa: CASSAAGTSQNIQYF; CDR3nt: TGTGCCAGCAGTGCCGCCGGGACTTCCCAAAACATTCAGTACTTC; d_gene: .; abundance: many; j_gene: TRBJ2-4; v_gene: TRBV12-3/TRBV12-4
CDR3aa: CASSHWSIRESSYEQYF; CDR3nt: TGTGCCAGCAGCCACTGGAGCATACGGGAGTCATCCTACGAGCAGTACTTC; d_gene: .; abundance: many; j_gene: TRBJ2-7; v_gene: TRBV11-2
CDR3aa: CASSYRELYNEQFF; CDR3nt: TGTGCCAGCAGTTACCGGGAGTTGTACAATGAGCAGTTCTTC; d_gene: .; abundance: once; j_gene: TRBJ2-1; v_gene: TRBV6-2/TRBV6-3
CDR3aa: CASSLGQGAVTGELFF; CDR3nt: TGCGCCAGCAGCTTGGGACAGGGGGCGGTCACCGGGGAGCTGTTTTTT; d_gene: TRBD1; abundance: .; j_gene: TRBJ2-2; v_gene: TRBV5-1